This entry concerns a single T cell receptor (beta chain). The antigen remains unidentified. This entry belongs to a study of T cell responses to AZD1222 COVID-19 vaccine. Study-wide results and caveats: Only 5 or 6 people who got AZD1222 tested seropositive at baseline. Sampling captured repertoires only after the peak T cell response.

With 3 bases removed from V and 4 bases from J, the gap between germline ends came to 7 bases. The CDR3 spans 13 residues. Repertoires were generated with immunoSEQ multiplex PCR, while TCRdb's copy carries only in-frame clones and drops some. The table lists 130,000 to 150,000 clones, 90% to 95% of them singletons. The chain couples TRBV12-3 or TRBV12-4 to TRBJ1-5; D is unresolved. This receptor was taken from an adult in good health. Material: peripheral blood, obtained on day 0 of AZD1222 vaccination. The CDR3 loop reads CASSLQINQPQHF. CDR3 DNA: TGTGCCAGCAGTTTGCAGATTAATCAGCCCCAGCATTTT.